Below, 5 T cell receptor beta chains from the same sample are listed, as sequenced in a study of radiation and T cells in renal cell carcinoma. Time point in this sample: baseline pretreatment blood. Treatment meaning: 15 Gy SBRT to primary tumor, nephrectomy 4 weeks later. Measured with immunoSEQ multiplex PCR; TCRdb has only the in-frame clones, and not every one. The repertoire consists of 150,000 or so clones, with roughly nine tenths occurring once and the leading ten covering about 4%. Sequencing was performed on blood, taken from a patient whose treatment included radiotherapy and nephrectomy. These receptors were taken from a woman in her 70s with renal cell carcinoma.

Only a few counts were recorded for this clone. This chain links TRBV18 with TRBJ1-1, with 7 bases that match TRBD1. Germline values: CDR1 KGHSH, CDR2 LQKENI. V lost 5 bases to trimming and J lost 4 bases; unmatched junction nucleotides: 10. This CDR3 region has 15 residues. The CDR3 loop is CASSSKTGWATEAFF. In nucleotides, the CDR3 is TGTGCCAGCTCATCTAAGACAGGGTGGGCCACTGAAGCTTTCTTT.

The genes are TRBV2 and TRBJ1-5; 9 bases agree with TRBD1. The CDR3 extends over 15 amino acids. The germline gives CDR1 SNHLY, CDR2 FYNNEI. J lost 2 bases, V lost 5 bases, and 4 bases had no gene match. CDR3 nucleotide sequence: TGTGCCAGCAGTCCGACAGGGGGGGGCAATCAGCCCCAGCATTTT. Protein: CASSPTGGGNQPQHF.

This sequence joins TRBV6-1 and TRBJ2-7; D is undetermined. The CDR3 consists of 11 residues. V was pared by 4 bases and J by 9 bases, with 10 bases between. The germline gives CDR1 MNHNS, CDR2 SASEGT. Here the CDR3 reads CASSGLWTQYF. The CDR3 DNA reads TGTGCCAGCAGTGGCCTCTGGACGCAGTACTTC.

The J gene is TRBJ1-1, the V gene TRBV2; no clear D. The CDR3 totals 11 residues. V was trimmed by 0 bases and J by 11 bases, leaving 7 bases between them. Germline loops: CDR1 SNHLY, CDR2 FYNNEI. The CDR3 is CASSEAPLAFF. Written as DNA, the CDR3 is TGTGCCAGCAGTGAAGCGCCCTTGGCTTTCTTT.

This clone was picked up one time. V gene TRBV6-5 combines with J gene TRBJ2-2; tentative D call: TRBD2 (7 bases). The germline CDR1 and CDR2 sequences are MNHEY and SVGAGI. V was clipped by 2 bases and J by 5 bases, with 12 bases between them. The CDR3 runs to 15 residues. The CDR3, as DNA: TGTGCCAGCAGTTACGAAGGGGGGGCGACCGGGGAGCTGTTTTTT. This translates into CASSYEGGATGELFF.